The present entry profiles one T cell receptor beta chain with its context. Antigen: not known. The protocol was immunoSEQ multiplex PCR, while the TCRdb copy is restricted to in-frame clones and leaves out a portion. The sample shows nearly 80,000 clones, around 81% of them seen only once. This record comes from a study of T cell responses to AZD1222 COVID-19 vaccine. Study at large: Second doses that came at about 4 or about 12 weeks were put together. The study's findings and limits: Mapped onto spike, vaccine-associated CD4 TCRs spanned it and were dominant at 160-218 and 743-854. Of the AZD1222 recipients, only five to seven were seropositive at baseline. Increased Spike-specific TCR breadth and depth were observed after two AZD1222 doses.

The CDR3 loop spans 15 amino acids. From germline, CDR1 is MDHEN and CDR2 SYDVKM. Trimming at V came to 7 bases and at J to 10 bases, leaving 17 bases not matched to a gene. The chain carries TRBV28 and TRBJ1-2; 8 bases agree with TRBD1. This TCR was recovered from an adult in good health. The sample here was peripheral blood, taken on day 0 of AZD1222 vaccination. CDR3 bases: TGTGCCAGCATGAGTGTGGGACAGGTTCAATACTCCTACACCTTC. Translated: CASMSVGQVQYSYTF.